This TCR beta chain was profiled in a study of blood T cell repertoires in COVID-19. Study in general: Samples of COVID-19 (acute and convalescent) were obtained from the United States, Italy and Spain. PBMCs, B-cell-depleted T cells, or T cells provided the cDNA or gDNA that made up the material.

Germline lookup yields CDR1 LGHDT and CDR2 YNNKEL (reference sequence). V gave up 0 bases and J gave up 6 bases; unmatched junction bases: 3. This CDR3 contains 16 residues. As processed by the authors: Nucleated cell counts were estimated from reference gene primer amplification. Data came from immunoSEQ multiplex PCR; TCRdb stores just in-frame clones and leaves some out. V, J and clone size are those of that table, while D and trimming were read from the DNA. The sample shows 130,000 to 150,000 clones, about nine tenths of them seen only once. Sequences were obtained from peripheral blood. This TCR was recovered from a human donor in a cohort sampled during active COVID-19. V is TRBV3-1 (or the pseudogene TRBV3-2) and J is TRBJ2-1; 12 nucleotides agree with TRBD2. CDR3 loop: CASSQDRLAGVNEQFF. DNA for the CDR3: TGTGCCAGCAGCCAAGATCGACTAGCGGGAGTCAATGAGCAGTTCTTC.